The 14 T cell receptor beta chains below were found in one sample sequenced in a study of shared clonotypes between healthy human individuals. The method was immunoSEQ multiplex PCR; TCRdb's version includes in-frame clones alone and lacks a portion of them. The sample comprises 330,000 or so clones, about 73% of which are singletons, and 8% to 13% rests with the top ten. The source material was memory CD4+ T cells sorted from blood. Subset defined: CD45RA-negative fraction. The receptors were sampled from a young man in good health.

The table lists this clone with many counts. The V and J genes are TRBV11-2 and TRBJ2-7; TRBD2 might be the D (5 bases). The CDR3 is 15 residues long. Germline V lookup: CDR1 SGHAT, CDR2 FQNNGV. V dropped 5 bases and J dropped 1 base, with 15 bases sitting between them. Written as DNA, the CDR3 is TGTGCCAGCAGCGGAGATGGCAGGAGGTCCTACGAGCAGTACTTC. It yields the protein CASSGDGRRSYEQYF. Filled out from reference TRBV11-2 and TRBJ2-7, the complete variable domain reads EAGVAQSPRYKIIEKRQSVAFWCNPISGHATLYWYQQILGQGPKLLIQFQNNGVVDDSQLPKDRFSAERLKGVDSTLKIQPAKLEDSAVYLCASSGDGRRSYEQYFGPGTRLTVT.

V and J are TRBV18 and TRBJ2-7; D unclear. V lost 0 bases to trimming and J lost 0 bases, with 6 bases between them. The germline CDR1 and CDR2 sequences are KGHSH and LQKENI. This CDR3 is 14 amino acids long. DNA for the CDR3: TGTGCCAGCTCACCACCGGCCAGCTCCTACGAGCAGTACTTC. Translated: CASSPPASSYEQYF.

This clone showed up just a few times. This same CDR3 is encoded by further DNA sequences in the sample. V gene TRBV18 combines with J gene TRBJ2-1; no firm D call. V lost 4 bases to trimming and J lost 5 bases, with 3 bases between them. CDR1 is KGHSH and CDR2 is LQKENI in the germline V gene. This CDR3 has 11 amino acids. The CDR3 loop is CASSLNNEQFF. The CDR3 region has the DNA TGTGCCAGCTCACTCAACAATGAGCAGTTCTTC.

This chain connects TRBV9 to TRBJ2-1; D possibly corresponds to TRBD2 (8 bases). Germline V lookup: CDR1 SGDLS, CDR2 YYNGEE. This CDR3 is 15 amino acids long. V shed 3 bases and J shed 4 bases, with 14 bases lying between them. CDR3 amino acids: CASSAGRGPYNEQFF. For the CDR3, the DNA is TGTGCCAGCAGCGCCGGGAGGGGGCCTTACAATGAGCAGTTCTTC.

The chain uses TRBV5-6 and TRBJ2-5; tentatively, D is TRBD1 or TRBD2 (5 bases each). V dropped 3 bases and J dropped 2 bases, with 8 bases sitting between them. Germline assignment: CDR1 SGHDT and CDR2 YYEEEE. This CDR3 comprises 13 residues. In nucleotides, the CDR3 is TGTGCCAGCAGCTCCGGGGCTCAAGAGACCCAGTACTTC. Translation gives CASSSGAQETQYF.

V and J are TRBV2 and TRBJ2-1, with D tentatively TRBD2 (6 bases). Germline V CDR1 and CDR2: SNHLY, FYNNEI. The CDR3 contains 12 residues. Trimming took off 3 bases at V and 9 bases at J, with 9 bases between the two ends. The CDR3 here is CASSDGGTEQFF. CDR3 coding DNA: TGTGCCAGCAGTGACGGAGGGACTGAGCAGTTCTTC.

This chain joins TRBV7-8 and TRBJ2-7, with a tentative D call TRBD1 (5 bases). The CDR3 runs 18 residues. Germline V gives CDR1 SGHVS, CDR2 FQNEAQ. The V and J ends lost 3 bases and 2 bases respectively, with 23 bases between them. This CDR3 is CASSLTARLLGAPYEQYF. The CDR3 DNA reads as TGTGCCAGCAGCTTGACAGCGAGGCTGCTAGGAGCTCCCTACGAGCAGTACTTC.

The V and J genes are TRBV2 and TRBJ2-1; D is perhaps TRBD2 (5 bases). Trimming took off 4 bases at V and 7 bases at J, with 14 bases between the two ends. Germline V gene data show CDR1 as SNHLY and CDR2 as FYNNEI. The CDR3 runs to 14 residues. DNA of the CDR3: TGTGCCAGCAGTGCGGGGATAAGCGGAAATGAGCAGTTCTTC. Protein product: CASSAGISGNEQFF.

The chain uses TRBV4-2 and TRBJ2-7, with 9 bases matching TRBD2. In germline, CDR1 is LGHNA, CDR2 YNFKEQ. V dropped 3 bases and J dropped 6; count of bases not matched to a gene: 9. CDR3 length: 15 residues. This chain's CDR3 is CASSQMVAGVGEQYF. In DNA form, the CDR3 reads TGTGCCAGCAGCCAGATGGTAGCGGGAGTGGGCGAGCAGTACTTC.

Only one count was recorded for this clone. The V gene is TRBV7-6, the J gene TRBJ1-2; D gene unclear. Germline V CDR1 and CDR2: SGHVS, FNYEAQ. The CDR3 runs to 21 residues. V was clipped by 2 bases and J by 4 bases, with 32 bases between them. The CDR3 here is CASSLSPVPNLNVPGIYGYTF. DNA for the CDR3: TGTGCCAGCAGCTTATCCCCAGTCCCGAACCTTAACGTTCCGGGCATCTATGGCTACACCTTC. Full variable domain (missing parts from reference TRBV7-6 and TRBJ1-2): GAGVSQSPRYKVTKRGQDVALRCDPISGHVSLYWYRQALGQGPEFLTYFNYEAQQDKSGLPNDRFSAERPEGSISTLTIQRTEQRDSAMYRCASSLSPVPNLNVPGIYGYTFGSGTRLTVV.

The chain combines TRBV5-1 with TRBJ2-7, with 7 bases fitting TRBD1. V was pared by 3 bases and J by 0 bases, with 6 bases of the junction left unmatched. Germline CDR1 reads SGHRS; CDR2 reads YFSETQ. CDR3 length: 15 amino acids. The CDR3 nucleotides are TGCGCCAGCAGCTGGAACCGGGACAGCTCCTACGAGCAGTACTTC. It codes for CASSWNRDSSYEQYF.

This chain connects TRBV7-9 to TRBJ2-7; TRBD2 matches at 11 bases. CDR1 and CDR2 from the germline V gene are SEHNR and FQNEAQ (reference sequence). The CDR3 is 14 amino acids. J lost 1 base, V lost 5 bases, and 1 base had no gene match. The CDR3 DNA sequence: TGTGCCAGCAGCACTAGCGGGAGTTCCTACGAGCAGTACTTC. This codes for CASSTSGSSYEQYF.

The chain is built from TRBV2 and TRBJ2-7; possibly TRBD1 for D (6 bases). The CDR3 sequence is 11 residues long. CDR1 is SNHLY and CDR2 is FYNNEI in the germline V gene. V was pared by 5 bases and J by 12 bases, with 14 bases between. The CDR3 here is CASSRGHDLYF. In DNA form, the CDR3 reads TGTGCCAGCAGTAGGGGACACGACTTGTACTTC.

The chain is built from TRBV7-2 and TRBJ2-1; D unresolved. Germline values: CDR1 SGHTA, CDR2 FQGNSA. The CDR3 covers 14 residues. Trimming took off 1 base at V and 4 bases at J, with 8 bases between the two ends. CDR3: CASSLETVYNEQFF. The CDR3 DNA is TGTGCCAGCAGCTTAGAAACAGTTTACAATGAGCAGTTCTTC.